One and the same sample provided the 18 T cell receptor beta chains below, sequenced in a study of TIL therapy for anti-PD-1-resistant metastatic lung cancer (dated by TCRdb to about 2021). The time point label, as the study defines it: pre-treatment sample, taken before nivolumab and TIL therapy. TCR beta CDR3 regions were amplified from genomic DNA by bias-controlled multiplex PCR with the immunoSEQ v3 hsTCRB kit. Held by TCRdb, this immuneACCESS table contains in-frame sequences only and omits some clones. Under half of the omission traces to an unresolved V gene where checked; the cause of the rest is unknown. The sample table shows 50,000 or so clones, and roughly 85% are seen once. In total, the top ten clones hold 4% to 5.5% of the sample. Sequencing used blood, obtained at baseline. The origin of the receptors is a woman between 30 and 80 years old with non-small cell lung cancer.

This chain joins TRBV27 and TRBJ2-7; no clear D gene. Trimming removed 2 bases from V and 7 bases from J, with 15 bases in between. Germline lookup yields CDR1 MNHEY and CDR2 SMNVEV (reference sequence). This CDR3 comprises 14 residues. The CDR3 loop is CASSLNFLLGEQYF. The CDR3 bases are TGTGCCAGCAGTTTAAACTTCCTCTTGGGGGAGCAGTACTTC.

This clone was seen only a few times. The gene calls are TRBV19 and TRBJ1-5; D unclear. The germline V gene has CDR1 LNHDA and CDR2 SQIVND (reference sequence). CDR3 length: 14 residues. V lost 6 bases to trimming and J lost 3 bases, with 12 bases between them. Written as DNA, the CDR3 is TGTGCCAGTAGGGGGTCAACATTCAATCAGCCCCAGCATTTT. It translates to CASRGSTFNQPQHF.

CDR3 in amino acids: CACGGRENTEAFF. As DNA, the CDR3 is TGTGCCTGCGGGGGACGGGAGAACACTGAAGCTTTCTTT. The chain couples TRBV30 to TRBJ1-1; possibly TRBD1 for D (5 bases). The CDR3 loop spans 13 amino acids. V was pared by 6 bases and J by 1 base, with 12 bases between. Germline CDR1 GTSNPN, CDR2 SVGIG (reference sequence).

This clone occurred a few times. CDR3 bases: TGCGCCAGCAGCTTGGAAGCCGGGTACGAGCAGTACTTC. This codes for CASSLEAGYEQYF. This chain links TRBV5-1 with TRBJ2-7, with D unresolved. The V end lost 0 bases, the J end lost 4 bases, and 8 bases lay between the germline ends. The V gene's germline CDR1 is SGHRS and CDR2 YFSETQ. This CDR3 spans 13 amino acids. The whole variable domain, remainder taken from reference TRBV5-1 and TRBJ2-7, is KAGVTQTPRYLIKTRGQQVTLSCSPISGHRSVSWYQQTPGQGLQFLFEYFSETQRNKGNFPGRFSGRQFSNSRSEMNVSTLELGDSALYLCASSLEAGYEQYFGPGTRLTVT.

The chain is built from TRBV5-1 and TRBJ2-3; D possibly corresponds to TRBD1 (6 bases). Germline V CDR1 and CDR2: SGHRS, YFSETQ. CDR3 length equals 14 residues. Deletions cut 6 bases from V and 3 bases from J, with 14 bases between. In DNA, the CDR3 is TGCGCCAGCATCCTATTCACAGGGACAGATACGCAGTATTTT. Its translation: CASILFTGTDTQYF.

V and J are TRBV29-1 and TRBJ2-2; a weak D match, TRBD1 (5 bases). V was cut by 6 bases and J by 5 bases, with 10 bases left in between. This CDR3 spans 12 amino acids. Germline CDR1 SQVTM, CDR2 ANQGSEA. CDR3 in amino acids: CSVVGVTGELFF. The CDR3 DNA reads TGCAGCGTGGTAGGGGTTACCGGGGAGCTGTTTTTT.

V gene TRBV14 combines with J gene TRBJ1-4; 7 bases are a match to TRBD1. Germline V gene data show CDR1 as SGHDN and CDR2 as FVKESK. This CDR3 contains 17 residues. After removal of 5 bases from V and 2 bases from J, the junction contained 11 bases not matched to a gene. The CDR3, as DNA: TGTGCCAGCAGCTTCGGACAGGAGACCTGGACTAATGAAAAACTGTTTTTT. Its translation: CASSFGQETWTNEKLFF.

The chain uses TRBV11-2 and TRBJ1-1; 7 bases map to TRBD1. The CDR3 is made up of 15 amino acids. Germline assignment: CDR1 SGHAT and CDR2 FQNNGV. After removal of 6 bases from V and 2 bases from J, the junction contained 9 bases not matched to a gene. Written as DNA, the CDR3 is TGTGCCAGCAGGCGGGACAGAGCGGGCAACACTGAAGCTTTCTTT. This translates into CASRRDRAGNTEAFF. The variable domain in full, completed from reference TRBV11-2 and TRBJ1-1, reads EAGVAQSPRYKIIEKRQSVAFWCNPISGHATLYWYQQILGQGPKLLIQFQNNGVVDDSQLPKDRFSAERLKGVDSTLKIQPAKLEDSAVYLCASRRDRAGNTEAFFGQGTRLTVV.

V is TRBV19 and J is TRBJ1-1; tentatively, D is TRBD1 (5 bases). Germline CDR1 and CDR2: LNHDA and SQIVND (reference sequence). Trimming cost V 5 bases and J 0 bases, with 16 bases left between them. The CDR3 length is 16 residues. CDR3 nucleotide sequence: TGTGCCAGTAGTTGGGGCACGGCGGAGATGAACACTGAAGCTTTCTTT. Translating gives CASSWGTAEMNTEAFF.

V is TRBV25-1 and J is TRBJ2-5; a weak D match, TRBD2 (6 bases). The CDR3 contains 17 residues. Deletions cut 4 bases from V and 2 bases from J, with 20 bases between. Germline V gene sequence: CDR1 MGHDK, CDR2 SYGVNS. This CDR3 is CASSGPRLDMQQETQYF. The CDR3 DNA sequence: TGTGCCAGCAGTGGGCCTCGACTAGATATGCAACAAGAGACCCAGTACTTC.

The chain is built from TRBV7-6 and TRBJ2-5; TRBD1 is a possible D gene (6 bases). CDR1 and CDR2 (germline): SGHVS, FNYEAQ. This CDR3 has 13 residues. Trimming took off 5 bases at V and 3 bases at J, with 10 bases between the two ends. The CDR3 bases are TGTGCCAGCAGCCCTCGGACAGAAGAGACCCAGTACTTC. It encodes CASSPRTEETQYF.

The chain uses TRBV1 and TRBJ2-3; TRBD2, as called in the table, went unchecked against the DNA. TRBV1 is labeled a pseudogene. The CDR3 extends over 16 amino acids. The CDR3 DNA is TGCACCAGCAGCCAAGACCGCGGGCCCAGCACAGATACGCAGTATTTT. Its protein is CTSSQDRGPSTDTQYF.

This rearrangement joins TRBV5-1 to TRBJ2-5; TRBD1 matches 7 bases. This CDR3 spans 14 amino acids. Per the germline V gene, CDR1 is SGHRS and CDR2 is YFSETQ. V shed 3 bases and J 2 bases; nucleotides not matched to a gene: 4. CDR3 protein: CASSSGTVQETQYF. The CDR3 bases are TGCGCCAGCAGCTCCGGGACAGTGCAAGAGACCCAGTACTTC.

V is TRBV5-1 and J is TRBJ2-7, with TRBD1 matching 7 bases. Trimming removed 7 bases from V and 2 bases from J; junction bases left unmatched: 3. The germline gives CDR1 SGHRS, CDR2 YFSETQ. CDR3 length: 12 residues. CDR3 DNA sequence: TGCGCCAGCGGACAGGAGACCTACGAGCAGTACTTC. This sequence encodes CASGQETYEQYF.

The chain carries TRBV6-1 and TRBJ1-5; weak D call: TRBD1 (6 bases). This CDR3 is 14 amino acids long. V lost 6 bases, J lost 3 bases, and 12 bases lay in between. Germline V CDR1 and CDR2: MNHNS, SASEGT. This chain's CDR3 is CASSFGTPNQPQHF. CDR3 sequence (DNA): TGTGCCAGCAGCTTCGGGACACCCAATCAGCCCCAGCATTTT.

The V gene is TRBV30, the J gene TRBJ2-5; possibly TRBD2 for D (6 bases). V lost 0 bases and J lost 5, with 16 bases in between. This CDR3 is 15 amino acids long. CDR1 GTSNPN and CDR2 SVGIG come from the germline V gene (reference sequence). The CDR3 is CAWSVGRLIGETQYF. CDR3 coding DNA: TGTGCCTGGAGTGTTGGGAGGCTTATTGGGGAGACCCAGTACTTC.

This chain uses TRBV5-1 with TRBJ2-1; TRBD1 or TRBD2 may be the D gene (6 bases each). This CDR3 has 16 amino acids. Trimming removed 7 bases from V and 0 bases from J, with 17 bases in between. The germline V gene has CDR1 SGHRS and CDR2 YFSETQ. CDR3 protein: CASPFGGGSSYNEQFF. CDR3 in DNA: TGCGCCAGCCCGTTTGGAGGGGGGAGCTCCTACAATGAGCAGTTCTTC.

This chain joins TRBV7-2 and TRBJ1-4, with D perhaps matching TRBD1 (6 bases). There are 14 residues in the CDR3. The ends were cut back, 6 bases at V and 8 bases at J, with 16 bases in the middle. CDR1 is SGHTA and CDR2 is FQGNSA in the germline V gene. This CDR3 is CASSFTGLGEKLFF. The CDR3 bases are TGTGCCAGCAGTTTCACAGGGTTGGGGGAAAAACTGTTTTTT.